This is a list of T cell receptor beta chains from one sample in a study of OX40 agonist ivuxolimab in advanced cancers. Sequencing was performed with immunoSEQ multiplex PCR; in TCRdb, only in-frame clones are kept and a portion is missing. The data hold tens of thousands of clones, with around 89% observed a single time. Sequenced material: CD4+ or CD8+ T cells sorted from blood, taken in a trial of the OX40 agonist ivuxolimab. These receptors originate from an adult with an advanced solid tumor such as melanoma, head and neck, liver or kidney cancer. Both conserved end residues are part of each CDR3. The order of the fields is J gene, V gene, D gene, CDR3 protein. A D gene is named only where the DNA matches it firmly.

>TRBJ2-7|TRBV28|.
CASSLRLGGDEQYF
>TRBJ2-1|TRBV6-4|TRBD2
CASSPAGVGHKFF
>TRBJ2-1|TRBV6-4|TRBD1
CASSDPHRDRAYNEQFF
>TRBJ2-1|TRBV5-1|TRBD1
CASSSTGGWNEQFF
>TRBJ2-1|TRBV29-1|.
CSVEDFLAYNEQFF
>TRBJ2-7|TRBV2|.
CASSEGAGRNEQYF
>TRBJ2-2|TRBV30|.
CAWSRGTSTGELFF
>TRBJ2-7|TRBV9|.
CASSVSSQEGEQYF
>TRBJ2-4|TRBV18|.
CASSPPGLAKNIQYF
>TRBJ1-2|TRBV19|.
CASSIEDSRGAGYTF
>TRBJ2-1|TRBV10-3|.
CAIRGLASSSYNEQFF
>TRBJ1-3|TRBV19|.
CASTRANSGNTIYF
>TRBJ2-5|TRBV5-4|.
CASSLRQALPETQYF
>TRBJ1-1|TRBV7-2|.
CASSLSTVATEAFF
>TRBJ2-5|TRBV9|.
CASSPVAGVETQYF
>TRBJ1-2|TRBV25-1|.
CASSENYGYTF
>TRBJ2-7|TRBV21-1|.
CASSKGAGSYEQYF
>TRBJ2-7|TRBV7-9|TRBD1
CASSHRQGSYEQYF
>TRBJ2-1|TRBV29-1|TRBD1
CSIIPGQGAVNEQFF
>TRBJ2-5|TRBV5-5|.
CASSLTGTSETQYF
>TRBJ2-7|TRBV5-1|TRBD1
CASSSDGQGAYEQYF
>TRBJ2-2|TRBV11-3|TRBD1
CASSNPGQGVGGELFF
>TRBJ2-1|TRBV19|.
CASTPLSGSSYNEQFF
>TRBJ2-3|TRBV7-9|.
CASSLTGSADTQYF
>TRBJ2-5|TRBV18|.
CASSPVGLETQYF
>TRBJ2-2|TRBV6-5|.
CASSEQGTGGELFF
>TRBJ1-1|TRBV18|.
CASSPTVQNTEAFF
>TRBJ2-3|TRBV7-2|.
CASSLRQVADTQYF
>TRBJ2-7|TRBV10-3|.
CAISDSYEQYF
>TRBJ2-1|TRBV27|TRBD2
CASSPSRLAVYNEQFF
>TRBJ2-7|TRBV7-9|.
CASSLQGFEQYF
>TRBJ1-1|TRBV6-1|TRBD1
CASSTGQGTNTEAFF
>TRBJ1-6|TRBV5-1|TRBD1
CASSDQGAVSPLHF
>TRBJ2-5|TRBV5-4|.
CASSSGTPEETQYF
>TRBJ2-7|TRBV10-3|.
CAISETIEQYF
>TRBJ1-3|TRBV10-2|.
CASSESEPGGPSGNTIYF
>TRBJ2-3|TRBV28|TRBD2
CASSLAGGTDTQYF
>TRBJ2-5|TRBV5-6|.
CASSPGQGRKTQYF
>TRBJ2-3|TRBV19|.
CASSILAGYTDTQYF
>TRBJ1-1|TRBV5-6|.
CASSLVQAFSSEAFF
>TRBJ2-1|TRBV7-2|.
CASSLQGPEFF
>TRBJ2-2|TRBV19|.
CASSIERAGYANTGELFF
>TRBJ2-1|TRBV30|.
CAWRGGRGINEQFF
>TRBJ1-5|TRBV25-1|TRBD1
CASNRGGQPQHF
>TRBJ1-5|TRBV28|.
CASSSPQPQHF
>TRBJ1-2|TRBV7-6|TRBD1
CASSLVDRGHGYTF
>TRBJ1-3|TRBV19|TRBD1
CASSPGQVKNTIYF
>TRBJ1-5|TRBV30|.
CAWSVGSGRYQPQHF
>TRBJ2-7|TRBV11-3|TRBD1
CASGTGGEYEQYF
>TRBJ2-1|TRBV20-1|.
CSASNNEQFF
>TRBJ2-3|TRBV12-5|TRBD2
CASGLTIAGNTQYF
>TRBJ2-3|TRBV7-2|.
CASSSHRLTDTQYF
>TRBJ1-5|TRBV11-2|.
CASSLDRINQPQHF
>TRBJ2-3|TRBV5-1|.
CASRIQSTDTQYF
>TRBJ2-1|TRBV29-1|TRBD2
CSVGRLAGGPVEQFF